This T cell receptor (beta chain) appears in the sequencing data of a study of blood T cells in healthy people across ages. Alongside a J-beta primer mix, a sample-barcoded 5' primer served in a second PCR lasting about 7 to 12 cycles. The authors tagged each cDNA molecule using a template-switch adaptor with 12 random nucleotides. Using its own MiXCR run on the 5' RACE reads, TCRdb lists one record per CDR3 protein. This table has hundreds of thousands of distinct CDR3 sequences, 35% to 50% appearing once. This clonotype was counted only a few times. The germline V and J ends were trimmed by 1 base and 13 bases, with 13 bases remaining between them. The CDR3 is 12 amino acids. Germline lookup yields CDR1 SGHRS and CDR2 YFSETQ.

This TCR was recovered from a man older than 75 in good health. The chain is built from TRBV5-1 and TRBJ2-3, with a tentative D call TRBD2 (6 bases). Input material: blood. In DNA, the CDR3 is TGCGCCAGCAGCTTGTCGAGGGAGGAGAAGTATTTT. Translation gives CASSLSREEKYF. Complete variable domain (other parts from reference TRBV5-1 and TRBJ2-3): KAGVTQTPRYLIKTRGQQVTLSCSPISGHRSVSWYQQTPGQGLQFLFEYFSETQRNKGNFPGRFSGRQFSNSRSEMNVSTLELGDSALYLCASSLSREEKYFGPGTRLTVL.